Below are 29 T cell receptor beta chains sequenced from a single sample in a study of human thymus T cells. Thymic material originated from resections removed in the course of corrective heart surgery. Profiling relied on immunoSEQ multiplex PCR, and the TCRdb table lists in-frame clones only, not all of them. The data contain tens of thousands of clones, around 95% of them singletons. Sequenced input: thymus tissue. Receptor source: a girl in the first two years of life with a congenital heart defect but otherwise immunologically healthy.

Here the CDR3 reads CASSPPRTGEFNEQFF. The CDR3 nucleotides read TGTGCCAGCTCACCACCGCGGACAGGGGAATTTAATGAGCAGTTCTTC. The gene calls are TRBV18 and TRBJ2-1; 9 nucleotides agree with TRBD1. CDR1 KGHSH and CDR2 LQKENI come from the germline V gene. Unmatched junction bases numbered 7, after V lost 0 bases and J lost 7 bases. This CDR3 comprises 16 residues. Supplemented by reference TRBV18 and TRBJ2-1, the full variable domain reads NAGVMQNPRHLVRRRGQEARLRCSPMKGHSHVYWYRQLPEEGLKFMVYLQKENIIDESGMPKERFSAEFPKEGPSILRIQQVVRGDSAAYFCASSPPRTGEFNEQFFGPGTRLTVL.

V is TRBV14 and J is TRBJ2-2; 8 bases match TRBD1. The germline CDR1 and CDR2 sequences are SGHDN and FVKESK. The CDR3 is made up of 16 amino acids. The junction had 5 bases not matched to a gene; V was cut back by 1 base and J by 4 bases. The CDR3, as DNA: TGTGCCAGCAGCCAAGTCGGACAGGGAGGCACCGGGGAGCTGTTTTTT. It translates to CASSQVGQGGTGELFF.

This chain links TRBV6-4 with TRBJ2-1; possibly TRBD2 for D (5 bases). The germline V gene encodes CDR1 MRHNA and CDR2 SNTAGT. Trimming removed 7 bases at V and 9 bases at J, with 19 bases between. The CDR3 runs to 14 residues. In DNA form, the CDR3 reads TGTGCCAGCAAGATTAGACTGGATGCGGGTGAGCAGTTCTTC. Encoded protein: CASKIRLDAGEQFF.

The J gene is TRBJ2-7, the V gene TRBV18, with 11 nucleotides matching TRBD2. CDR3 length equals 14 residues. Trimming at V came to 3 bases and at J to 3 bases, leaving 1 base not matched to a gene. The germline gives CDR1 KGHSH, CDR2 LQKENI. The CDR3 region is CASSPLAGGYEQYF. Here the CDR3 DNA reads TGTGCCAGCTCACCTCTAGCGGGAGGCTACGAGCAGTACTTC.

The rearrangement uses TRBV12-5 and TRBJ1-1, with 7 bases fitting TRBD1. This CDR3 is 18 amino acids long. Germline lookup yields CDR1 LGHNT and CDR2 FRNRAP. Losses at the gene ends were 0 bases for V and 0 bases for J; bases not matched to a gene: 10. The CDR3 bases are TGTGCTAGTGGTTTGGTACCCGAAGCAGGGGGGATGAACACTGAAGCTTTCTTT. Its translation is CASGLVPEAGGMNTEAFF.

The chain links TRBV1 to TRBJ2-1. TRBV1 represents a pseudogene. This CDR3 has 11 amino acids. The CDR3, as DNA: TGCACCCGGGCTCTAGGCAATGAGCAGTTCTTC. Amino acid sequence: CTRALGNEQFF.

This clone was found once. This chain connects TRBV25-1 to TRBJ1-2; D is unclear. Trimming left V 3 bases short and J 6 bases short, with 17 bases between. Germline lookup yields CDR1 MGHDK and CDR2 SYGVNS. The CDR3 consists of 15 residues. The CDR3 spells CASSESPGEPDGYTF. The CDR3 DNA follows: TGTGCCAGCAGTGAGTCTCCAGGAGAGCCTGATGGCTACACCTTC.

The rearrangement joins TRBV9 to TRBJ2-7; possible D gene TRBD2, 5 bases. This CDR3 spans 12 amino acids. V lost 3 bases and J 4 bases, leaving 8 bases between the germline ends. Germline CDR1 and CDR2: SGDLS and YYNGEE. CDR3 in amino acids: CASSASGYEQYF. Written as DNA, the CDR3 is TGTGCCAGCAGCGCGTCGGGATACGAGCAGTACTTC.

The chain combines TRBV4-1 with TRBJ1-1; 7 bases are shared with TRBD1. Trimming took 4 bases from V and 11 from J; bases not matched to a gene: 13. Germline V lookup: CDR1 MGHRA, CDR2 YSYEKL. This CDR3 comprises 14 residues. CDR3 sequence: CASSLRKGGETAFF. The DNA for the CDR3 is TGCGCCAGCAGCCTCAGAAAAGGGGGCGAAACGGCTTTCTTT.

This rearrangement joins TRBV19 to TRBJ1-1; TRBD1 aligns across 9 bases. With 7 bases clipped from V and 4 bases from J, the junction kept 10 bases outside the gene matches. CDR3 length: 15 amino acids. Germline V gene sequence: CDR1 LNHDA, CDR2 SQIVND (reference sequence). DNA of the CDR3: TGTGCCAGTACTTGGACAGGGGAGGTGGCCACTGAAGCTTTCTTT. This codes for CASTWTGEVATEAFF. The full variable domain, rest sourced from reference TRBV19 and TRBJ1-1, is DGGITQSPKYLFRKEGQNVTLSCEQNLNHDAMYWYRQDPGQGLRLIYYSQIVNDFQKGDIAEGYSVSREKKESFPLTVTSAQKNPTAFYLCASTWTGEVATEAFFGQGTRLTVV.

The chain has TRBV28 and TRBJ2-2; D perhaps matches TRBD2 (5 bases). The germline V and J ends were trimmed by 5 bases and 8 bases, with 9 bases remaining between them. The V gene's germline CDR1 is MDHEN and CDR2 SYDVKM. This CDR3 is built from 12 residues. The CDR3 coding sequence is TGTGCCAGCAGTCCCCGAGGGGGGGAGCTGTTTTTT. Translation gives CASSPRGGELFF.

The chain combines TRBV4-2 with TRBJ2-1; D gene ambiguous. The V gene lost 2 bases and the J gene lost 7 bases, with 6 bases spanning the gap. Germline lookup yields CDR1 LGHNA and CDR2 YNFKEQ. There are 12 residues in the CDR3. The CDR3 DNA is TGTGCCAGCAGCCAAAAAGTAAATGAGCAGTTCTTC. It yields the protein CASSQKVNEQFF.

The rearrangement links TRBV4-1 to TRBJ1-1, with D hard to call. V lost 4 bases and J 6 bases, leaving 24 bases between the germline ends. The CDR3 is 17 amino acids. Germline V gene sequence: CDR1 MGHRA, CDR2 YSYEKL. CDR3 region: CASSPKRISGNPPEAFF. DNA of the CDR3: TGCGCCAGCAGCCCAAAGAGAATTTCCGGCAACCCCCCTGAAGCTTTCTTT.

The chain recombines TRBV5-4 with TRBJ2-5; the D gene is possibly TRBD2 (6 bases). This CDR3 comprises 16 residues. Germline V gene sequence: CDR1 SGHNT, CDR2 YYREEE (reference sequence). V was clipped by 1 base and J by 2 bases, with 15 bases between them. CDR3 bases: TGTGCCAGCAGCTTGCGGGGCTGGGGACTTCAAGAGACCCAGTACTTC. It translates to CASSLRGWGLQETQYF.

The chain recombines TRBV7-6 with TRBJ2-7; 9 bases fit TRBD2. CDR3 length: 16 residues. V lost 1 base and J lost 3; bases outside the gene matches: 7. The germline V gene has CDR1 SGHVS and CDR2 FNYEAQ. The CDR3 is CASSLVPPSGNYEQYF. CDR3 nucleotides: TGTGCCAGCAGCTTAGTGCCGCCTAGCGGGAACTACGAGCAGTACTTC.

V usage is TRBV14 and J usage is TRBJ2-1, with 7 positions matching TRBD2. With 0 bases clipped from V and 5 bases from J, the junction kept 7 bases outside the gene matches. The germline gives CDR1 SGHDN, CDR2 FVKESK. CDR3 length: 16 residues. The CDR3 DNA reads as TGTGCCAGCAGCCAAGATTTTGCGGGAGAGGACAATGAGCAGTTCTTC. Translating gives CASSQDFAGEDNEQFF.

The rearrangement uses TRBV6-1 and TRBJ1-1; 8 bases agree with TRBD1. The germline V gene encodes CDR1 MNHNS and CDR2 SASEGT. J was trimmed by 1 base and V by 6 bases; bases with no gene match: 4. This CDR3 region has 14 residues. The DNA of the CDR3 is TGTGCCAGCAGACGGACAGGGAGGAACACTGAAGCTTTCTTT. Translated: CASRRTGRNTEAFF.

This chain uses TRBV27 with TRBJ2-3; 11 bases line up with TRBD1. CDR3 length equals 16 residues. Per the germline V gene, CDR1 is MNHEY and CDR2 is SMNVEV (reference sequence). The V segment lost 6 bases and the J segment 3 bases; nucleotides outside the gene matches: 8. As DNA, the CDR3 is TGTGCCAGCAGCCTCACAGGGACAGGGGGTACAGATACGCAGTATTTT. Translated, it gives CASSLTGTGGTDTQYF.

The rearrangement uses TRBV11-2 and TRBJ1-5; 7 bases map to TRBD1. Germline-derived CDR1 and CDR2 are SGHAT and FQNNGV. V shed 5 bases and J 4 bases; nucleotides not matched to a gene: 14. There are 17 residues in the CDR3. The DNA of the CDR3 is TGTGCCAGCAGCCCCGGAGGGGACAGCGACCTTAATCAGCCCCAGCATTTT. Translation: CASSPGGDSDLNQPQHF.

V is TRBV7-9 and J is TRBJ2-6, with D unresolved. V dropped 0 bases and J dropped 2 bases, with 8 bases sitting between them. This CDR3 is built from 16 residues. CDR1 is SEHNR, CDR2 FQNEAQ, per germline (reference sequence). The CDR3 DNA follows: TGTGCCAGCAGCTTAGCGCGCTACCCTGGGGCCAACGTCCTGACTTTC. This sequence encodes CASSLARYPGANVLTF.

CDR3 DNA sequence: TGCGCCAGCAGCAGGACTAGCGGGATTCACGAGCAGTACTTC. Translation: CASSRTSGIHEQYF. This chain joins TRBV5-1 and TRBJ2-7, with TRBD2 identical over 12 bases. The V gene end was trimmed by 4 bases and the J gene end by 5 bases; junction bases not matched to a gene: 4. CDR1 is SGHRS and CDR2 is YFSETQ in the germline V gene. The CDR3 runs 14 residues.

This sequence joins TRBV29-1 and TRBJ1-2, with D tentatively TRBD1 (6 bases). The V gene's germline CDR1 is SQVTM and CDR2 ANQGSEA. CDR3 length: 15 residues. Trimming cost V 6 bases and J 0 bases, with 17 bases left between them. The DNA of the CDR3 is TGCAGCGTCGCCGGGGGGGGCCCCTCTAACTATGGCTACACCTTC. Protein product: CSVAGGGPSNYGYTF.

The chain carries TRBV5-6 and TRBJ1-1; D is undetermined. The V end lost 4 bases, the J end lost 10 bases, and 17 bases lay between the germline ends. The CDR3 covers 13 residues. Germline-derived CDR1 and CDR2 are SGHDT and YYEEEE. The CDR3 loop reads CASSPNITEVAFF. CDR3 bases: TGTGCCAGCAGCCCCAATATCACGGAGGTAGCTTTCTTT.

The V and J genes are TRBV4-3 and TRBJ1-2; 8 positions match TRBD1. Germline V CDR1 and CDR2: LGHNA, YSLEER. The CDR3 has 18 residues. After removal of 0 bases from V and 0 bases from J, the junction contained 9 bases not matched to a gene. The CDR3 region has the DNA TGCGCCAGCAGCCAAGAGCCCACCGGACAGGGAGCTAACTATGGCTACACCTTC. Translation: CASSQEPTGQGANYGYTF.

The rearrangement links TRBV4-3 to TRBJ2-1; 12 nucleotides agree with TRBD2. CDR1 and CDR2 (germline): LGHNA, YSLEER. With V trimmed by 4 bases and J by 7 bases, 8 bases remained unmatched. The CDR3 has 16 amino acids. CDR3 in amino acids: CASSRGLAGPLNEQFF. The CDR3 DNA is TGCGCCAGCAGCCGTGGACTAGCGGGGCCTTTGAATGAGCAGTTCTTC.

The chain carries TRBV19 and TRBJ1-1, with D maybe TRBD1 (5 bases). Trimming left V 1 base short and J 1 base short, with 16 bases between. Germline loops: CDR1 LNHDA, CDR2 SQIVND (reference sequence). The length of the CDR3 is 17 residues. The CDR3 DNA is TGTGCCAGTAGTATAGTGGTAGGGGAACACAAGAACACTGAAGCTTTCTTT. Its protein product is CASSIVVGEHKNTEAFF.

This chain uses TRBV21-1 with TRBJ2-5; the table calls TRBD1, which could not be checked here. TRBV21-1 is assigned pseudogene status. The CDR3 loop spans 16 amino acids. The CDR3 spells CASSNGTDRDQETQYF. In DNA form, the CDR3 reads TGTGCCAGCAGCAACGGAACGGACAGGGATCAGGAGACCCAGTACTTC.

J is TRBJ2-3 and V is TRBV5-6; no clear D gene. The CDR3 sequence is 15 residues long. From germline, CDR1 is SGHDT and CDR2 YYEEEE. Trimming left V 0 bases short and J 3 bases short, with 11 bases between. CDR3 sequence: CASSLAFRETDTQYF. The DNA for the CDR3 is TGTGCCAGCAGCTTGGCCTTTCGAGAAACAGATACGCAGTATTTT.

This sequence joins TRBV5-1 and TRBJ1-4; 10 nucleotides match TRBD1. The J segment lost 6 bases and the V segment lost 0 bases, leaving 5 bases of the junction unmatched. This CDR3 is built from 16 residues. Per the germline V gene, CDR1 is SGHRS and CDR2 is YFSETQ. Here the CDR3 reads CASSLAVGTGDEKLFF. CDR3 DNA: TGCGCCAGCAGCTTGGCCGTTGGGACAGGGGATGAAAAACTGTTTTTT.